This T cell receptor (beta chain) originates from a study of type 1 and type 2 diabetes patients. Study at large: Participants included type 1 and type 2 diabetes patients plus nondiabetic controls. Notes on the study in general: V and J gene usage correlated at around 0.97 between type 2 diabetes and control samples.

A note on this clonotype: Its antigen is unidentified.

The PCR template was genomic DNA. Multiplex PCR with 30 forward and 13 reverse primers amplified the TCR beta CDR3. TCRdb processed the multiplex PCR reads anew with MiXCR; each CDR3 protein has one entry. The data hold 270,000 or so distinct CDR3 sequences, with roughly 44% observed a single time. Trimming stripped 1 base from V and 1 base from J, with 10 bases between. In germline, CDR1 is SGHVS, CDR2 FNYEAQ. The CDR3 spans 15 residues. The sequence came from a man between 18 and 29 years old with type 2 diabetes. The rearrangement links TRBV7-6 to TRBJ1-1; weak D call: TRBD1 (5 bases). The sequencing sample was made of peripheral blood mononuclear cells (PBMCs). CDR3 DNA sequence: TGTGCCAGCAGCTTAGTTGCAGGGAAGAACACTGAAGCTTTCTTT. This encodes CASSLVAGKNTEAFF.